This TCR beta chain comes out of a study of T cells in Graves' hyperthyroidism and ophthalmopathy. In this sample, this clonotype turned up a few times. What was amplified from RNA transcripts were TCR beta CDR3 regions. An initial round of RT-PCR targeting the TCR CDR3 relied on the HTBI primer set. TCRdb independently ran MiXCR on the multiplex PCR reads; one entry per CDR3 protein. The sample lists approximately 640,000 distinct CDR3 sequences; around 15% were seen once. The V and J ends lost 1 base and 0 bases respectively, with 19 bases between them. The CDR3 covers 19 residues. The germline CDR1 and CDR2 sequences are SGHVS and FQNEAQ.

J is TRBJ1-3 and V is TRBV7-8; a weak D match, TRBD1 (6 bases). The receptor was derived from a woman aged 25 to 45 with Graves' hyperthyroidism. Sequences were obtained from blood. CDR3: CASSLDFERQASSGNTIYF. CDR3 nucleotide sequence: TGTGCCAGCAGCTTAGATTTTGAGAGACAGGCGAGCTCTGGAAACACCATATATTTT.